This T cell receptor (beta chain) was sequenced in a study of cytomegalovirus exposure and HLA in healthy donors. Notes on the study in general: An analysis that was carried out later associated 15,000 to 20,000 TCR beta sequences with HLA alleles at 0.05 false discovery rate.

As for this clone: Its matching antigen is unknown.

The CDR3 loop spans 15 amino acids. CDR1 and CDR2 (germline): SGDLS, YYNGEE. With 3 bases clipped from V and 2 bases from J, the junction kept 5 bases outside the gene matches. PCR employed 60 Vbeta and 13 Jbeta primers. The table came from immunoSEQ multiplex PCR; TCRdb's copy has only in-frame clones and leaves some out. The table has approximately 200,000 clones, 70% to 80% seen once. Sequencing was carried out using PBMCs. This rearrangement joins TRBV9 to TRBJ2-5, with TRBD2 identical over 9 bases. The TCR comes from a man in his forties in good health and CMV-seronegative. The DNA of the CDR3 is TGTGCCAGCAGCGCTAGACTAGCGGAACAAGAGACCCAGTACTTC. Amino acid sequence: CASSARLAEQETQYF.